Here is one TCR beta chain with its context. Through a sample-barcoded 5' primer and a J-beta primer mix, a second PCR was run for roughly 6 to 11 cycles. In TCRdb, the 5' RACE reads were re-called with MiXCR into one record per CDR3 protein. The sample yields roughly 1,500,000 distinct CDR3 sequences, roughly 32% seen once. The entry originates in a study of blood T cells in healthy people across ages. The CDR3 sequence is 16 residues long. The chain combines TRBV21-1 with TRBJ1-5; the listed D gene, TRBD1, was not tested against the DNA. TRBV21-1 corresponds to a pseudogene. Sequenced input: blood. This TCR was recovered from a woman aged 25 to 39 in good health. CDR3 nucleotides: TGTGCCAGCAGCAAAAGGGACGCAACGAGCAATCAGCCCCAGCATTTT. As protein: CASSKRDATSNQPQHF.